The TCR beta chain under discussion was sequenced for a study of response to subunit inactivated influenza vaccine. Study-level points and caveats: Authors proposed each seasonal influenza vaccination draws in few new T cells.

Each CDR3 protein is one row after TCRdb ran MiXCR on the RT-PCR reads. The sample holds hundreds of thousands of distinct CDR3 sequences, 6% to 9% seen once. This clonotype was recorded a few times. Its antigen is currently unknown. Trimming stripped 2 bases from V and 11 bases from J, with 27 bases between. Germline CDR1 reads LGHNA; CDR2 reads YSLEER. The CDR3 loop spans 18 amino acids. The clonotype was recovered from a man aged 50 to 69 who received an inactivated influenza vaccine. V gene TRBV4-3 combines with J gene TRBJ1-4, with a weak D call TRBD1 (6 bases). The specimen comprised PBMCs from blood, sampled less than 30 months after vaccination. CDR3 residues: CASSQRTVPLPLKEKLFF. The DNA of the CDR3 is TGCGCCAGCAGCCAACGGACAGTGCCCCTCCCTCTTAAAGAGAAACTGTTTTTT.